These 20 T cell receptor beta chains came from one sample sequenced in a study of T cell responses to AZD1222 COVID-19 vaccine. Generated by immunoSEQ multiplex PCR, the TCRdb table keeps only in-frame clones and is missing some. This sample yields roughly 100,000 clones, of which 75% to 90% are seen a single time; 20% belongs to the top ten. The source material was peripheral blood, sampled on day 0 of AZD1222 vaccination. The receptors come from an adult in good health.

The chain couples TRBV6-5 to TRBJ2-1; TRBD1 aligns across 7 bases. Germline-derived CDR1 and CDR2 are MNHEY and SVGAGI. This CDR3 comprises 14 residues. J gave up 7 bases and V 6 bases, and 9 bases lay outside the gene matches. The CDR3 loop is CASRDPLQGNEQFF. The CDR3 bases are TGTGCCAGCAGGGATCCGCTACAGGGGAATGAGCAGTTCTTC.

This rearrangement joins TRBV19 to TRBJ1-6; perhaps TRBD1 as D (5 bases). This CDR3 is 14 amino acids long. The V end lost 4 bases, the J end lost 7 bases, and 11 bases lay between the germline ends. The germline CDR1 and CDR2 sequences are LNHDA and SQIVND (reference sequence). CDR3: CASSRGTLNSPLHF. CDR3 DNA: TGTGCCAGTAGTAGGGGGACGCTGAATTCACCCCTCCACTTT.

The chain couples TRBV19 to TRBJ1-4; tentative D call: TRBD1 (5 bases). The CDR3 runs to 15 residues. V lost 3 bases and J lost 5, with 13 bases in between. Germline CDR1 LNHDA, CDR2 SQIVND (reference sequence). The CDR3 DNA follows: TGTGCCAGTAGTATCTGGGGGGATGGAAATGAAAAACTGTTTTTT. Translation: CASSIWGDGNEKLFF.

The CDR3 coding sequence is TGTGCCAGCAGTTATGGGCAGGGTAATGAAAAACTGTTTTTT. This sequence encodes CASSYGQGNEKLFF. V gene TRBV6-5 combines with J gene TRBJ1-4; perhaps TRBD1 as D (5 bases). The germline V gene has CDR1 MNHEY and CDR2 SVGAGI. The CDR3 contains 14 residues. V lost 3 bases and J lost 4, with 9 bases in between.

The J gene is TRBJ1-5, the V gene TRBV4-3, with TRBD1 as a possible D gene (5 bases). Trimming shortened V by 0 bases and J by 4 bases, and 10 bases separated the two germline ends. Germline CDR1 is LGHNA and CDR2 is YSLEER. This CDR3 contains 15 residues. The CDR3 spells CASSQDGAGNQPQHF. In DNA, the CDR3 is TGCGCCAGCAGCCAAGATGGGGCAGGTAATCAGCCCCAGCATTTT.

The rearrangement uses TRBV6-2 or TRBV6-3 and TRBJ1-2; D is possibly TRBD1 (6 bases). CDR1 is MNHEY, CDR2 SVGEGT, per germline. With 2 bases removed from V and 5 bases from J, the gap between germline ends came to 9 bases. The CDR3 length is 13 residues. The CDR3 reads CASSYDRGYGYTF. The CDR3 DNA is TGTGCCAGCAGTTACGATAGGGGGTATGGCTACACCTTC.

The CDR3 sequence: CASSENLARETQYF. CDR3 sequence (DNA): TGTGCCAGCAGTGAGAATCTAGCGAGGGAGACCCAGTACTTC. The J gene is TRBJ2-5, the V gene TRBV25-1; D might be TRBD2 (6 bases). The CDR3 consists of 14 residues. Trimming took off 3 bases at V and 5 bases at J, with 13 bases between the two ends. The germline gives CDR1 MGHDK, CDR2 SYGVNS.

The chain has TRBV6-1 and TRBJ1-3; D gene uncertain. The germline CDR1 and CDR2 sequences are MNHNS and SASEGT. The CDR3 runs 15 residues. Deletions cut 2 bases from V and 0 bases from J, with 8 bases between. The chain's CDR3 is CASSERLSSGNTIYF. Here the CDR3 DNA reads TGTGCCAGCAGTGAAAGACTGAGCTCTGGAAACACCATATATTTT.

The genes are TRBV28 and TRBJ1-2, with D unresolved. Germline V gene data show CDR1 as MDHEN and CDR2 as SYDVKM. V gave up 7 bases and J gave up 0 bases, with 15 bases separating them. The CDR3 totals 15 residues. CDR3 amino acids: CASTSGSEANYGYTF. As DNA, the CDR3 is TGTGCCAGCACCTCCGGGTCGGAGGCTAACTATGGCTACACCTTC.

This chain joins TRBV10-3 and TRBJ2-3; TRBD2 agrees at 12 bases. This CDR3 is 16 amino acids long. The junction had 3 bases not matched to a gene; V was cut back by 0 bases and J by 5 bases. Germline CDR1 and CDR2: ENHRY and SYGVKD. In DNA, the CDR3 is TGTGCCATCAGTGAGTCGCTAGCGGGGGGGAAAGATACGCAGTATTTT. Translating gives CAISESLAGGKDTQYF.

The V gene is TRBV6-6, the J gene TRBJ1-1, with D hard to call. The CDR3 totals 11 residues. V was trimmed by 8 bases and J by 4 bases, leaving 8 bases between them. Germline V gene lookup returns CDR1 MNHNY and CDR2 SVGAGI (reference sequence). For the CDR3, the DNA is TGTGCCAGCGACGATGTCACTGAAGCTTTCTTT. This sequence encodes CASDDVTEAFF.

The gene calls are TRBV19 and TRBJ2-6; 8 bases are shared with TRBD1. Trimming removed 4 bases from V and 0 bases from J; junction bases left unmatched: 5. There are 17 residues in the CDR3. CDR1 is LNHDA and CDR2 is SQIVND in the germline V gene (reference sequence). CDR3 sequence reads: CASSTGTGVSGANVLTF. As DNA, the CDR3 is TGTGCCAGTAGTACTGGGACAGGCGTCTCTGGGGCCAACGTCCTGACTTTC.

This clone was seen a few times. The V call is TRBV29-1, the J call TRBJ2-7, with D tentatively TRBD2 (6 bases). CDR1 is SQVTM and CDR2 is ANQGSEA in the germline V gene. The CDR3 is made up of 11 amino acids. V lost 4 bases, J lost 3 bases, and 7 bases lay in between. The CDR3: CSVGRDYEQYF. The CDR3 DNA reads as TGCAGCGTTGGGCGGGACTACGAGCAGTACTTC.

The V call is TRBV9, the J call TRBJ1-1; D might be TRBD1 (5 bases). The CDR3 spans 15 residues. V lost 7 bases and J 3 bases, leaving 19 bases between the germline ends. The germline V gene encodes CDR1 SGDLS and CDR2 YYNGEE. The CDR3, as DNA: TGTGCCAGCTCCCCCGAAGGGGCGTGGGACACTGAAGCTTTCTTT. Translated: CASSPEGAWDTEAFF. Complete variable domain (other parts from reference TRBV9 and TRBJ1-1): DSGVTQTPKHLITATGQRVTLRCSPRSGDLSVYWYQQSLDQGLQFLIQYYNGEERAKGNILERFSAQQFPDLHSELNLSSLELGDSALYFCASSPEGAWDTEAFFGQGTRLTVV.

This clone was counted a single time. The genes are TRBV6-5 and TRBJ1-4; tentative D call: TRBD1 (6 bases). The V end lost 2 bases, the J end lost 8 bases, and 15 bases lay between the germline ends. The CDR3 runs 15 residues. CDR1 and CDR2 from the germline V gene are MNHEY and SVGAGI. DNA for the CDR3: TGTGCCAGCAGTTACCTCGGACATCAGGGGGAAAAACTGTTTTTT. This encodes CASSYLGHQGEKLFF.

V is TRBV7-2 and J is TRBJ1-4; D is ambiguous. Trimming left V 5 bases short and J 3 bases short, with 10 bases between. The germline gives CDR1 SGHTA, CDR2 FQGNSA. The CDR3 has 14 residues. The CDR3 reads CASSLVQSNEKLFF. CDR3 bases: TGTGCCAGCAGCCTAGTCCAGTCTAATGAAAAACTGTTTTTT.

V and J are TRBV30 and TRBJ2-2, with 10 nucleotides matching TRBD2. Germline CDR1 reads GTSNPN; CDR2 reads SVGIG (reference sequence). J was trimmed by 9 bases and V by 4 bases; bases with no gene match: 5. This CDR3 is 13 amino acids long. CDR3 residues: CAWTAGGPRELFF. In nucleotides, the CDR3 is TGTGCCTGGACAGCGGGAGGGCCCCGGGAGCTGTTTTTT.

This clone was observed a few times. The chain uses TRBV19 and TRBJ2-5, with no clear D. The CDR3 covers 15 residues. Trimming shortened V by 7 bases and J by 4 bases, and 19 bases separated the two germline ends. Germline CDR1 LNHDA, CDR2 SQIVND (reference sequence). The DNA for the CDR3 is TGTGCCAGTAAGATCTCCGAAACCCCAATAGAGACCCAGTACTTC. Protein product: CASKISETPIETQYF.

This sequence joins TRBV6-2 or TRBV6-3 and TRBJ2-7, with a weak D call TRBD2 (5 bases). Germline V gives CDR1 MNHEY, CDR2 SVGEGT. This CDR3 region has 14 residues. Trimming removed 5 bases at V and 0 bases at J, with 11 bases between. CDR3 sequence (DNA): TGTGCCAGCAGTAACCCGGGGAGCTCCTACGAGCAGTACTTC. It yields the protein CASSNPGSSYEQYF.

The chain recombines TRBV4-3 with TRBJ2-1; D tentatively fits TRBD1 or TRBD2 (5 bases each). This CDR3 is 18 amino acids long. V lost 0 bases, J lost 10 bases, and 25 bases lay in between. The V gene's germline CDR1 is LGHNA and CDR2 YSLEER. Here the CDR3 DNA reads TGCGCCAGCAGCCAAGACGGGGTGGAGAGGGACCACTTCTGGGAGCAGTTCTTC. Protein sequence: CASSQDGVERDHFWEQFF.